This T cell receptor beta chain was recovered during a study of T-cell reconstitution after alpha-beta-depleted transplantation in children. Study-wide findings and caveats: Several hundred expanded graft clones reportedly supplied alpha-beta T cells about two months after transplant. Among T cells one year after transplant, newly produced cells accounted for most counts and diversity. The high TCRbeta diversity at day 60 in some patients came from surviving recipient T cells and thymic progenitors.

Unique molecular identifiers featured in how the TCRbeta library was prepared. In TCRdb, the PCR reads were re-called with MiXCR into one record per CDR3 protein. The repertoire consists of 600,000 to 700,000 distinct CDR3 sequences, with 10% to 15% occurring once and the leading ten covering 0.79%. This CDR3 comprises 17 residues. Trimming left V 1 base short and J 1 base short, with 19 bases between. CDR1 and CDR2 from the germline V gene are DFQATT and SNEGSKA (reference sequence). This clonotype has more than one count but fewer than ten. Its cognate antigen is unknown. V and J are TRBV20-1 and TRBJ2-5; possibly TRBD1 for D (6 bases). The sequence was collected from a girl under 10 years old with congenital amegakaryocytic thrombocytopenia, due to receive a stem cell transplant. The sample here was PBMCs, taken before TCRalphabeta/CD19-depleted stem cell transplant. The CDR3 nucleotides are TGCAGTGCTAGAGGCGATCCTCGGGACACCCTCCAAGAGACCCAGTACTTC. Amino acids: CSARGDPRDTLQETQYF.